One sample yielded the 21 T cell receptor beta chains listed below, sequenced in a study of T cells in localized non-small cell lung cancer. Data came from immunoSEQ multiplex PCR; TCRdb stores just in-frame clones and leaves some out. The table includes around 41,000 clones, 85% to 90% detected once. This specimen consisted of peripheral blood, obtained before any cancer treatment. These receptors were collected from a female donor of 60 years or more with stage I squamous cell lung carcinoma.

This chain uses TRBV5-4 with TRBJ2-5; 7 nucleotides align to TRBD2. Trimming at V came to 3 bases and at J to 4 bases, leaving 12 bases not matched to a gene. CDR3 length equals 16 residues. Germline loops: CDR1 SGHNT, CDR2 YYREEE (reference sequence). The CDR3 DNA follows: TGTGCCAGCAGCTCATCGGGGAGGGCGAGAGGAGAGACCCAGTACTTC. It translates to CASSSSGRARGETQYF.

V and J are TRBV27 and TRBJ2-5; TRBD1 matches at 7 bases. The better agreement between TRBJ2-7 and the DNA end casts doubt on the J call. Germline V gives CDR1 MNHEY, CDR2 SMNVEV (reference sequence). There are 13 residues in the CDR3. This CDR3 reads CASSSGQIYEQYF. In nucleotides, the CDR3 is TGTGCCAGCAGTTCGGGACAGATCTACGAGCAGTACTTC.

Written as DNA, the CDR3 is TGTGCCAGCAGCTTGAAGACAGGGGGTCGAGAGACCCAGTACTTC. Its translation is CASSLKTGGRETQYF. The rearrangement uses TRBV5-4 and TRBJ2-5; 9 bases map to TRBD1. CDR3 size: 15 residues. Germline V gene data show CDR1 as SGHNT and CDR2 as YYREEE (reference sequence). V dropped 1 base and J dropped 4; count of bases not matched to a gene: 5.

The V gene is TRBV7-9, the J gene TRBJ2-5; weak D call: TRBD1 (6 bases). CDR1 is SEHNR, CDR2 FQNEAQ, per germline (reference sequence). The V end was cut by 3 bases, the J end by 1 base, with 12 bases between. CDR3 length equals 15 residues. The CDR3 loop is CASSFPGTPQETQYF. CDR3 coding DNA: TGTGCCAGCAGCTTCCCCGGGACACCCCAAGAGACCCAGTACTTC.

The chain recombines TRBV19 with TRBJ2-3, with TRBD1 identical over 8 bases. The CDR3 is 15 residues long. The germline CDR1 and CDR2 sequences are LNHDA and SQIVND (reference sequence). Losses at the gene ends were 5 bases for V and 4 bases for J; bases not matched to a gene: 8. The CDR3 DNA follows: TGTGCCAGTAGTTTCAGGACAGGGCGCCCAGATACGCAGTATTTT. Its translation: CASSFRTGRPDTQYF.

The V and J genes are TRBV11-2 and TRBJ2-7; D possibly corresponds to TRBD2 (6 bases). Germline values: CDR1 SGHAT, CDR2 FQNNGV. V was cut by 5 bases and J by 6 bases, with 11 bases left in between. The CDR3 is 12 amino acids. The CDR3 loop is CASSRSGLEQYF. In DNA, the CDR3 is TGTGCCAGCAGCCGCAGCGGGCTCGAGCAGTACTTC.

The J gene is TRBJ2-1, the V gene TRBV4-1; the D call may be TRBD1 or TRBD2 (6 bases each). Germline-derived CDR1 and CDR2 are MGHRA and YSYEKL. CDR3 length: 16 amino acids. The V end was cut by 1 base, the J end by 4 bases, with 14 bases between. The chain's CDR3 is CASSQGGARAYNEQFF. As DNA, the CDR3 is TGCGCCAGCAGCCAAGGGGGGGCTAGGGCTTACAATGAGCAGTTCTTC.

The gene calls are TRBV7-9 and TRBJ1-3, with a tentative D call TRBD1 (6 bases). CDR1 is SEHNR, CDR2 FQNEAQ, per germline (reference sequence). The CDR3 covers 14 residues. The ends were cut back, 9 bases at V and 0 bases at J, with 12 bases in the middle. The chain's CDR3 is CASPTGSSGNTIYF. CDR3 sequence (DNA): TGTGCCAGTCCAACAGGGAGCTCTGGAAACACCATATATTTT.

In DNA form, the CDR3 reads TGTGCCAGCCGGACCAGAGGCAGACGAATCGAGCAGTACTTC. Its translation is CASRTRGRRIEQYF. The chain has TRBV6-5 and TRBJ2-7; D ambiguous. This CDR3 is built from 14 residues. Trimming cost V 8 bases and J 6 bases, with 20 bases left between them. Germline V CDR1 and CDR2: MNHEY, SVGAGI.

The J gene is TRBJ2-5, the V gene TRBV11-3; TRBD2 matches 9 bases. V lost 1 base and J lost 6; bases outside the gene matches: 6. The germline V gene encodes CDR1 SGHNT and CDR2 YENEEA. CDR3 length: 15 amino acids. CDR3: CASSLGGSGSQTQYF. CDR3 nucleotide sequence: TGTGCCAGCAGCTTAGGAGGTAGCGGGAGCCAGACCCAGTACTTC.

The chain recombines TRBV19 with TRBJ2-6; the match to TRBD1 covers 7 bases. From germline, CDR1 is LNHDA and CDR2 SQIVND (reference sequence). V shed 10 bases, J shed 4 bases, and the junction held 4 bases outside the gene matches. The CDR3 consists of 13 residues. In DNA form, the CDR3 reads TGTGCCACGACAGGGTCCGGGGCCAACGTCCTGACTTTC. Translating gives CATTGSGANVLTF.

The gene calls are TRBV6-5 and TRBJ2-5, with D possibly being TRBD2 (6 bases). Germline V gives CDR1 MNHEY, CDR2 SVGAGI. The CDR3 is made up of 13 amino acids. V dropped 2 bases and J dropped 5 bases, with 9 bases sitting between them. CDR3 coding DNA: TGTGCCAGCAGTTACCGGGGGATTGAGACCCAGTACTTC. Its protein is CASSYRGIETQYF.

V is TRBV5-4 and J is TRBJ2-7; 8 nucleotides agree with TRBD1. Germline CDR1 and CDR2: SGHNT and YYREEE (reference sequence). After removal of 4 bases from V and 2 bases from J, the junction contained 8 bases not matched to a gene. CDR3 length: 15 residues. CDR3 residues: CASSAAGGPPYEQYF. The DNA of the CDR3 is TGTGCCAGCAGCGCCGCAGGGGGCCCCCCCTACGAGCAGTACTTC.

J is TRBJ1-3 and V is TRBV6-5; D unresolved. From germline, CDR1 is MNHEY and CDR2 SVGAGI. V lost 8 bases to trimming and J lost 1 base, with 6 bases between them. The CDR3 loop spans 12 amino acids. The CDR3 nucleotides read TGTGCCAGCTCCCTATCTGGAAACACCATATATTTT. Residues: CASSLSGNTIYF.

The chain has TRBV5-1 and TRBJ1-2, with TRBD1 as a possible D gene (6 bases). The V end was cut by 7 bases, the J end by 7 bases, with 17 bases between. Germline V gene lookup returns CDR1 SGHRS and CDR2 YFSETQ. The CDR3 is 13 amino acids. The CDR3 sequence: CASGGGGAGGYTF. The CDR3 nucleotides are TGCGCCAGCGGCGGCGGGGGCGCTGGTGGCTACACCTTC.

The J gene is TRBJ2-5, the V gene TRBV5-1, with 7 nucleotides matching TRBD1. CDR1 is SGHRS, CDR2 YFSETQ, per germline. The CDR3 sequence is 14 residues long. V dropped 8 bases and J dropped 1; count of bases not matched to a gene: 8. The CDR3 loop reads CASNTGQLQETQYF. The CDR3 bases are TGCGCCAGTAATACGGGACAGCTCCAAGAGACCCAGTACTTC.

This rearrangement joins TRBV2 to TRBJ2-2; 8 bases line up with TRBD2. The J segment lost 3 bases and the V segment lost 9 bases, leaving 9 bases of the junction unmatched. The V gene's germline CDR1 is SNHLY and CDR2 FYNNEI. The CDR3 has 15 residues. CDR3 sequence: CASKRGRSDTGELFF. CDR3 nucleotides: TGTGCCAGTAAGCGGGGGAGGAGCGACACCGGGGAGCTGTTTTTT.

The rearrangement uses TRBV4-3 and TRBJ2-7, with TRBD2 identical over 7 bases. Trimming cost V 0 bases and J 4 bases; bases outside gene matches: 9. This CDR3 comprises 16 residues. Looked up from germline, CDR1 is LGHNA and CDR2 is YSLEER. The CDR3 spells CASSQEGVSGSYEQYF. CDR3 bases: TGCGCCAGCAGCCAAGAGGGGGTTAGCGGGTCTTACGAGCAGTACTTC.

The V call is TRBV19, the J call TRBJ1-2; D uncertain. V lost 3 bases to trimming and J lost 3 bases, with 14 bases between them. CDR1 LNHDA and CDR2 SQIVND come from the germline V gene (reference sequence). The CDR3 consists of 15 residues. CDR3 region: CASSMPTVGDYGYTF. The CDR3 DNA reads TGTGCCAGTAGTATGCCGACGGTTGGGGACTATGGCTACACCTTC.

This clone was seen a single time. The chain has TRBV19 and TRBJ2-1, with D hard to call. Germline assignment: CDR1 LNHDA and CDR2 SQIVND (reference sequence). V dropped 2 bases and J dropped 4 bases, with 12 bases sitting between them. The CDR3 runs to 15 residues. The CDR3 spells CASSIQGLEYNEQFF. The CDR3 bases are TGTGCCAGTAGTATACAAGGGCTCGAATACAATGAGCAGTTCTTC.

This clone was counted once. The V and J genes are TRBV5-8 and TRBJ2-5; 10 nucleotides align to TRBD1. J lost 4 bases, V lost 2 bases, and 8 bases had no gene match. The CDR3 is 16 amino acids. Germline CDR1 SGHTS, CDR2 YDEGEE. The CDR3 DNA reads TGTGCCAGCAGCTTTGGGGGACAGGGGAGGAGAGAGACCCAGTACTTC. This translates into CASSFGGQGRRETQYF.